The next 20 T cell receptor beta chains were all read from a single sample in a study of CD8 T cells in Susac syndrome. The RNA input was about 0.5 to 1 ug, and it was reverse transcribed with random hexamers. MiXCR, run by TCRdb on the immunoSEQ multiplex PCR reads, gives a single entry per CDR3 protein. The sample lists 150,000 to 200,000 distinct CDR3 sequences; around 95% were seen once. Material for sequencing was CD4+ T cells from PBMCs. These receptors came from a human donor with Susac syndrome.

The chain carries TRBV24-1 and TRBJ2-1; TRBD1 matches at 9 bases. CDR1 and CDR2 (germline): KGHDR, SFDVKD. CDR3 length: 17 amino acids. V lost 4 bases, J lost 8 bases, and 14 bases stayed unmatched. For the CDR3, the DNA is TGTGCCACCAGTGACCTATCTACCGGGACAGGGAGAGATGAGCAGTTCTTC. Translation: CATSDLSTGTGRDEQFF.

The chain has TRBV15 and TRBJ2-2; D uncertain. Trimming took 1 base from V and 7 from J, leaving 4 bases between them. Germline CDR1 reads LNHNV; CDR2 reads YYDKDF (reference sequence). The CDR3 length is 12 residues. This CDR3 reads CATSRAHGELFF. Here the CDR3 DNA reads TGTGCCACCAGCAGAGCCCACGGGGAGCTGTTTTTT.

V is TRBV4-3 and J is TRBJ2-7; 9 bases are a match to TRBD2. V lost 2 bases and J lost 3; bases outside the gene matches: 14. Germline-derived CDR1 and CDR2 are LGHNA and YSLEER. The CDR3 consists of 18 residues. CDR3 bases: TGCGCCAGCAGCCAACTAGGAGTGGCGGGAGGGAGGTACTACGAGCAGTACTTC. It translates to CASSQLGVAGGRYYEQYF.

The genes are TRBV30 and TRBJ1-4; D may be TRBD1 (5 bases). The V gene lost 6 bases and the J gene lost 8 bases, with 19 bases spanning the gap. The CDR3 has 14 amino acids. From germline, CDR1 is GTSNPN and CDR2 SVGIG (reference sequence). The CDR3 bases are TGTGCCTGCCAGCGTGGGGGAGCTGGAGAAAAACTGTTTTTT. This codes for CACQRGGAGEKLFF.

This sequence joins TRBV30 and TRBJ1-1, with unresolved D. V was cut by 5 bases and J by 11 bases, with 21 bases left in between. The CDR3 runs 13 residues. Germline values: CDR1 GTSNPN, CDR2 SVGIG (reference sequence). CDR3 amino acids: CAWRTNRANRAFF. The CDR3 nucleotides read TGTGCCTGGCGTACGAACCGCGCGAATAGGGCTTTCTTT.

This clonotype was picked up a small number of times. The V and J genes are TRBV5-1 and TRBJ2-3, with 7 bases aligning to TRBD2. The CDR3 spans 13 residues. In germline, CDR1 is SGHRS, CDR2 YFSETQ. V gave up 4 bases and J gave up 4 bases; unmatched junction bases: 3. The DNA for the CDR3 is TGCGCCAGCAGCCGGGGGGAAGCAGATACGCAGTATTTT. It translates to CASSRGEADTQYF.

The rearrangement joins TRBV4-3 to TRBJ2-3; no reliable D call. Germline V gives CDR1 LGHNA, CDR2 YSLEER. V was cut by 0 bases and J by 4 bases, with 5 bases left in between. The CDR3 loop spans 13 amino acids. CDR3: CASSQDWPDTQYF. In DNA, the CDR3 is TGCGCCAGCAGCCAAGATTGGCCAGATACGCAGTATTTT.

The V and J genes are TRBV30 and TRBJ2-2; D not certain. The germline CDR1 and CDR2 sequences are GTSNPN and SVGIG (reference sequence). Trimming pared 0 bases from V and 2 bases from J, leaving 1 base between. The CDR3 runs to 12 residues. CDR3: CAWSVNTGELFF. CDR3 DNA sequence: TGTGCCTGGAGTGTAAACACCGGGGAGCTGTTTTTT.

The V gene is TRBV28, the J gene TRBJ2-7; 14 bases are shared with TRBD2. Germline-derived CDR1 and CDR2 are MDHEN and SYDVKM. V lost 3 bases, J lost 4 bases, and 5 bases stayed unmatched. The CDR3 totals 16 residues. CDR3: CASSFAGLAGGYEQYF. DNA of the CDR3: TGTGCCAGCAGTTTCGCAGGACTAGCGGGAGGATACGAGCAGTACTTC.

The V call is TRBV9, the J call TRBJ2-3; D remains ambiguous. V lost 4 bases and J 6 bases, leaving 12 bases between the germline ends. The length of the CDR3 is 13 residues. Germline CDR1 reads SGDLS; CDR2 reads YYNGEE. CDR3 in DNA: TGTGCCAGCAGCTCAAGTCAAAGGGATACGCAGTATTTT. Protein: CASSSSQRDTQYF.

The V call is TRBV29-1, the J call TRBJ2-1; D uncertain. This CDR3 has 11 residues. The ends were cut back, 4 bases at V and 6 bases at J, with 7 bases in the middle. CDR1 and CDR2 (germline): SQVTM, ANQGSEA. This CDR3 is CSVARINEQFF. DNA for the CDR3: TGCAGCGTTGCACGGATCAATGAGCAGTTCTTC.

The CDR3 sequence is CSVRRYEKLFF. DNA of the CDR3: TGCAGCGTCAGACGGTATGAAAAACTGTTTTTT. The chain recombines TRBV29-1 with TRBJ1-4; D not certain. V lost 6 bases and J lost 6, with 8 bases in between. The CDR3 is 11 residues long. CDR1 SQVTM and CDR2 ANQGSEA come from the germline V gene.

This chain uses TRBV10-3 with TRBJ2-1; TRBD1 might be the D (6 bases). The CDR3 is 13 amino acids. Trimming shortened V by 5 bases and J by 8 bases, and 13 bases separated the two germline ends. Germline loops: CDR1 ENHRY, CDR2 SYGVKD. In nucleotides, the CDR3 is TGTGCCATCAGTATACAGGGATGGGATGAGCAGTTCTTC. It codes for CAISIQGWDEQFF.

The chain uses TRBV7-2 and TRBJ1-1; D is unresolved. Trimming took 4 bases from V and 4 from J, leaving 10 bases between them. Per the germline V gene, CDR1 is SGHTA and CDR2 is FQGNSA. There are 13 residues in the CDR3. The DNA of the CDR3 is TGTGCCAGCAGCTCCTCAGCTTTCACTGAAGCTTTCTTT. Translated: CASSSSAFTEAFF.

The chain is built from TRBV5-4 and TRBJ1-1, with unresolved D. CDR1 is SGHNT, CDR2 YYREEE, per germline (reference sequence). The V end lost 0 bases, the J end lost 1 base, and 7 bases lay between the germline ends. This CDR3 has 14 amino acids. CDR3: CASSLDRRNTEAFF. Here the CDR3 DNA reads TGTGCCAGCAGCTTGGACAGAAGGAACACTGAAGCTTTCTTT.

V gene TRBV7-9 combines with J gene TRBJ2-3; D remains unclear. V lost 7 bases and J 3 bases, leaving 5 bases between the germline ends. The CDR3 is 11 residues long. The germline V gene has CDR1 SEHNR and CDR2 FQNEAQ (reference sequence). CDR3 DNA: TGTGCCAGCACTCAGACAGATACGCAGTATTTT. This codes for CASTQTDTQYF.

J is TRBJ1-2 and V is TRBV7-2; TRBD1 matches at 8 bases. Germline V gives CDR1 SGHTA, CDR2 FQGNSA. The CDR3 runs to 15 residues. With V trimmed by 0 bases and J by 3 bases, 3 bases remained unmatched. This chain's CDR3 is CASSLAQGADYGYTF. As DNA, the CDR3 is TGTGCCAGCAGCTTAGCTCAGGGGGCGGACTATGGCTACACCTTC.

The genes are TRBV5-1 and TRBJ2-5; 7 bases map to TRBD1. In germline, CDR1 is SGHRS, CDR2 YFSETQ. V gave up 4 bases and J gave up 6 bases; unmatched junction bases: 12. The CDR3 covers 15 residues. CDR3 sequence reads: CASSEVGTAEKTQYF. In DNA, the CDR3 is TGCGCCAGCAGCGAGGTAGGGACAGCGGAGAAGACCCAGTACTTC.

The chain joins TRBV3-1 to TRBJ2-7; D uncertain. The V gene lost 5 bases and the J gene lost 0 bases, with 5 bases spanning the gap. Germline V lookup: CDR1 LGHDT, CDR2 YNNKEL (reference sequence). The CDR3 has 12 amino acids. This CDR3 reads CASSVSSYEQYF. CDR3 sequence (DNA): TGTGCCAGCAGCGTCAGCTCCTACGAGCAGTACTTC.

Here the CDR3 reads CASSSGQAAEAFF. The DNA of the CDR3 is TGTGCCAGCAGCTCAGGACAGGCGGCTGAAGCTTTCTTT. The V and J genes are TRBV7-8 and TRBJ1-1; 7 bases align to TRBD1. This CDR3 spans 13 amino acids. CDR1 is SGHVS and CDR2 is FQNEAQ in the germline V gene. V gave up 4 bases and J gave up 6 bases; unmatched junction bases: 5. Full variable domain (remainder filled in from reference TRBV7-8 and TRBJ1-1): GAGVSQSPRYKVAKRGQDVALRCDPISGHVSLFWYQQALGQGPEFLTYFQNEAQLDKSGLPSDRFFAERPEGSVSTLKIQRTQQEDSAVYLCASSSGQAAEAFFGQGTRLTVV.